Presented here are 5 T cell receptor beta chains from one specimen sequenced in a study of T cell clones after liver transplantation. Generated by immunoSEQ multiplex PCR, the TCRdb table keeps only in-frame clones and is missing some. This table holds about 60,000 clones, 71% found once. The sample here was CD4+ T cells from blood, taken before liver transplant. The source is a human donor who received a liver transplant.

The chain couples TRBV27 to TRBJ2-1, with TRBD2 as a possible D gene (6 bases). Germline V lookup: CDR1 MNHEY, CDR2 SMNVEV (reference sequence). The CDR3 covers 12 residues. V lost 3 bases, J lost 7 bases, and 7 bases lay in between. CDR3 in DNA: TGTGCCAGCAGTTTTGGGAGGAATGAGCAGTTCTTC. It translates to CASSFGRNEQFF.

The chain combines TRBV6-5 with TRBJ2-5, with 8 nucleotides matching TRBD2. With V trimmed by 2 bases and J by 7 bases, 6 bases remained unmatched. CDR3 size: 14 residues. Germline V CDR1 and CDR2: MNHEY, SVGAGI. CDR3 bases: TGTGCCAGCAGTTACGAGCGGGGGCGGGGGACCCAGTACTTC. Translating it yields CASSYERGRGTQYF.

This clone has a single count. The rearrangement uses TRBV6-6 and TRBJ1-6; no clear D. Germline CDR1 reads MNHNY; CDR2 reads SVGAGI (reference sequence). Trimming removed 7 bases from V and 10 bases from J, with 14 bases in between. This CDR3 contains 13 residues. Here the CDR3 DNA reads TGTGCCAGCACCGCGATGGAGGGCTCACCCCTCCACTTT. It encodes CASTAMEGSPLHF.

The rearrangement joins TRBV7-3 to TRBJ2-7; D may be TRBD1 (5 bases). The CDR3 covers 14 residues. Germline assignment: CDR1 SGHTA and CDR2 FQGTGA. V lost 2 bases, J lost 5 bases, and 13 bases lay in between. CDR3 sequence (DNA): TGTGCCAGCAGCTTATCCCAGGGCAGGAACGAGCAGTACTTC. Protein sequence: CASSLSQGRNEQYF.

The rearrangement links TRBV6-1 to TRBJ2-5; the D is unclear. The end of the DNA fits TRBJ2-7 better, so the J call may be wrong. Germline CDR1 reads MNHNS; CDR2 reads SASEGT. This CDR3 comprises 10 residues. The CDR3 region is CASSDYEQYF. DNA for the CDR3: TGTGCCAGCAGTGACTACGAGCAGTACTTC.